This TCR beta chain was captured by sequencing in a study of T cell clonotyping in hematopoietic cell transplantation. Regarding the study as a whole: Without cell sorting, CD4 versus CD8 contributions remain unresolved.

Time point defined: recipient sample about 28 days before transplant, after cytoreduction. A single count supports this clone. No antigen is known for it. Sequencing used immunoSEQ multiplex PCR; TCRdb keeps in-frame clones, though not all of them. The profile shows some 13,000 clones, over 80% of them singletons. V gave up 4 bases and J gave up 6 bases; unmatched junction bases: 4. CDR3 length: 14 residues. Germline V gene data show CDR1 as SGHRS and CDR2 as YFSETQ. The V call is TRBV5-1, the J call TRBJ1-5, with 10 bases lining up with TRBD1. The sequencing used peripheral blood mononuclear cells, collected before stem cell transplant. This sequence was found in a man in his 60s with acute myeloid leukemia. Some clones in this sample may be carry-over from other donors' samples. Here the CDR3 reads CASSLGQGGQPQHF. CDR3 nucleotides: TGCGCCAGCAGCCTAGGACAGGGGGGTCAGCCCCAGCATTTT.